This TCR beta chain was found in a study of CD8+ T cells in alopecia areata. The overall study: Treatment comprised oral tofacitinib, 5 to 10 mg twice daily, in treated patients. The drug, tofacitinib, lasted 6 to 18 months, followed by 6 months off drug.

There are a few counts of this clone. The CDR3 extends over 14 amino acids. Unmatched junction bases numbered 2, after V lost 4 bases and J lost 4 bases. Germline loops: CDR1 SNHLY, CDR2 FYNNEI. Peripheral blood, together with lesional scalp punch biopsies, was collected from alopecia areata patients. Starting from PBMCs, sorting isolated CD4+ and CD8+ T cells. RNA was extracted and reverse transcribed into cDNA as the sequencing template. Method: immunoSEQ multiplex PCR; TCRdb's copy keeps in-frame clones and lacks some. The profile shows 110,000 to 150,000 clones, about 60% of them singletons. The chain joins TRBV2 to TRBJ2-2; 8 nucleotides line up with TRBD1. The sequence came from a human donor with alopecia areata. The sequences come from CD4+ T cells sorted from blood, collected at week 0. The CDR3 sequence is CASSADRATGELFF. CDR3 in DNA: TGTGCCAGCAGTGCGGACAGGGCCACCGGGGAGCTGTTTTTT. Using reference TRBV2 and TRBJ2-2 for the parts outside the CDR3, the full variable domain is EPEVTQTPSHQVTQMGQEVILRCVPISNHLYFYWYRQILGQKVEFLVSFYNNEISEKSEIFDDQFSVERPDGSNFTLKIRSTKLEDSAMYFCASSADRATGELFFGEGSRLTVL.